This T cell receptor (beta chain) was recovered during a study of cytomegalovirus exposure and HLA in healthy donors. Use of 60 Vbeta and 13 Jbeta primers characterized the PCR. Method: immunoSEQ multiplex PCR; TCRdb's copy keeps in-frame clones and lacks some. The sample holds 130,000 to 150,000 clones, about 75% seen once. The CDR3 covers 14 residues. CDR1 is SGHTS, CDR2 YDEGEE, per germline. Germline trimming cut 2 bases from V and 3 bases from J; bases unmatched to any gene: 3. The chain recombines TRBV5-8 with TRBJ2-5; 8 nucleotides agree with TRBD1. This TCR was recovered from a male donor in good health and CMV-seronegative. Sequenced material: PBMCs. CDR3 coding DNA: TGTGCCAGCAGCTTCGGACAGGGCGAAGAGACCCAGTACTTC. Protein sequence: CASSFGQGEETQYF.